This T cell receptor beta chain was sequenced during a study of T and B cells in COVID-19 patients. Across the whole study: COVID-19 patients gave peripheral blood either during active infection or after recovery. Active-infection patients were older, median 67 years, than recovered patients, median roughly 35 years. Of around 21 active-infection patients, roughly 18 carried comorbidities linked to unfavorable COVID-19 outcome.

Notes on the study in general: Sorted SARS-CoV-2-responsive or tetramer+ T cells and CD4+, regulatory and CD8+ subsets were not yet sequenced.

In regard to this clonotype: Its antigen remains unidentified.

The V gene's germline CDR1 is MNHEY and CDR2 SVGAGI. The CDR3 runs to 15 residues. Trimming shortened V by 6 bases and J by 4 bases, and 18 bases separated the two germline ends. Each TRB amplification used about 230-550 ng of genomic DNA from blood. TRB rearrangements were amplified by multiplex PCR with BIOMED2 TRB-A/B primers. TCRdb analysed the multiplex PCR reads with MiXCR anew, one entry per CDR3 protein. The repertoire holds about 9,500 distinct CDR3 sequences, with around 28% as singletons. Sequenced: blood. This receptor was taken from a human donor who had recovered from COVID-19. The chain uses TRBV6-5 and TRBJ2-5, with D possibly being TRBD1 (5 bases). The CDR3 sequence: CASSRTTGDRETQYF. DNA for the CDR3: TGTGCCAGCAGCCGGACAACGGGTGACCGAGAGACCCAGTACTTC.